Shown below are 29 T cell receptor beta chains from a single sample sequenced in a study of Ad26.COV2.S vaccination and SARS-CoV-2 variants. Here immunoSEQ multiplex PCR was the method, and the copy in TCRdb shows in-frame clones only, minus some. Here the sample spans approximately 300,000 clones, around four fifths being singletons. Treatment denoted: some 20 received Ad26.COV2.S at low or high dose, single or two shots; roughly 5 received placebo; per-sample allocation not given. Specimens were obtained on day 63 following the first vaccine or placebo injection. This specimen consisted of peripheral blood, obtained in a trial of Ad26.COV2.S vaccine versus placebo. All receptors come from a person between 18 and 59 years old who received the Ad26.COV2.S COVID-19 vaccine or a placebo.

V gene TRBV19 combines with J gene TRBJ1-2, with D possibly TRBD1 on 6 matching bases. This CDR3 is 13 amino acids long. V lost 3 bases and J 3 bases, leaving 8 bases between the germline ends. Germline CDR1 is LNHDA and CDR2 is SQIVND (reference sequence). This chain's CDR3 is CASSIGQYYGYTF. As DNA, the CDR3 is TGTGCCAGTAGTATTGGACAGTACTATGGCTACACCTTC.

The CDR3 loop reads CASSRGLAGGGSSYNEQFF. CDR3 DNA sequence: TGCGCCAGCAGCCGGGGACTAGCGGGGGGCGGGAGCTCCTACAATGAGCAGTTCTTC. This sequence joins TRBV4-1 and TRBJ2-1; TRBD2 matches 15 bases. J was trimmed by 0 bases and V by 4 bases; bases with no gene match: 7. Germline CDR1 is MGHRA and CDR2 is YSYEKL. This CDR3 region has 19 residues.

CDR3 amino acids: CASTAKGRTEAFF. The CDR3 region has the DNA TGTGCCAGCACCGCAAAGGGGAGGACTGAAGCTTTCTTT. This rearrangement joins TRBV7-9 to TRBJ1-1; D is possibly TRBD1 (5 bases). Germline V gives CDR1 SEHNR, CDR2 FQNEAQ (reference sequence). This CDR3 is 13 amino acids long. V was clipped by 7 bases and J by 5 bases, with 14 bases between them.

The chain combines TRBV28 with TRBJ2-7; TRBD2 matches at 9 bases. CDR1 and CDR2 (germline): MDHEN, SYDVKM. V shed 4 bases and J 4 bases; nucleotides not matched to a gene: 2. This CDR3 comprises 13 residues. The CDR3 loop is CASSSAGGYEQYF. The CDR3 DNA reads as TGTGCCAGCAGTTCCGCGGGGGGGTACGAGCAGTACTTC.

The chain recombines TRBV12-3 or TRBV12-4 with TRBJ1-2; possible D gene TRBD1, 6 bases. V was cut by 5 bases and J by 13 bases, with 20 bases left in between. The CDR3 is 13 amino acids. The CDR3 is CASSNRDPGGCTF. DNA of the CDR3: TGTGCCAGCAGTAACAGGGATCCCGGGGGTTGCACCTTC.

The V gene is TRBV3-1 (or the pseudogene TRBV3-2), the J gene TRBJ1-1, with TRBD1 as a possible D gene (6 bases). The germline CDR1 and CDR2 sequences are LGHDT and YNNKEL (reference sequence). The CDR3 sequence is 14 residues long. Trimming took 4 bases from V and 5 from J, leaving 14 bases between them. The CDR3 DNA follows: TGTGCCAGCAGCCCCAATATAGGGGGGACTGAAGCTTTCTTT. This codes for CASSPNIGGTEAFF.

The chain combines TRBV4-1 with TRBJ2-5; 10 bases map to TRBD2. The CDR3 consists of 19 residues. The germline V gene encodes CDR1 MGHRA and CDR2 YSYEKL. Trimming at V came to 0 bases and at J to 5 bases, leaving 15 bases not matched to a gene. In DNA, the CDR3 is TGCGCCAGCAGCCAAGATATGAGCGGGGGGGCTCCCCAAAGGGAGACCCAGTACTTC. As protein: CASSQDMSGGAPQRETQYF.

The chain recombines TRBV28 with TRBJ1-5; no definite D call. The germline gives CDR1 MDHEN, CDR2 SYDVKM. The CDR3 totals 11 residues. Trimming took 4 bases from V and 6 from J, leaving 4 bases between them. CDR3 sequence: CASSSIQPQHF. The DNA for the CDR3 is TGTGCCAGCAGTTCTATTCAGCCCCAGCATTTT.

V is TRBV10-2 and J is TRBJ1-2; TRBD1 is a possible D gene (6 bases). The CDR3 extends over 12 amino acids. In germline, CDR1 is WSHSY, CDR2 SAAADI. V was pared by 5 bases and J by 4 bases, with 8 bases between. CDR3 DNA: TGCGCCAGCAGTTCAGGGGTCTATGGCTACACCTTC. Its translation: CASSSGVYGYTF.

This rearrangement joins TRBV30 to TRBJ2-1, with 9 bases fitting TRBD2. The CDR3 covers 12 residues. Looked up from germline, CDR1 is GTSNPN and CDR2 is SVGIG (reference sequence). V lost 2 bases to trimming and J lost 12 bases; unmatched junction nucleotides: 5. This chain's CDR3 is CAWSTLAGLQFF. The CDR3 DNA sequence: TGTGCCTGGAGTACCCTAGCGGGGTTGCAGTTCTTC.

This rearrangement joins TRBV7-9 to TRBJ2-3; no reliable D call. The CDR3 contains 12 residues. The ends were cut back, 0 bases at V and 8 bases at J, with 6 bases in the middle. Per the germline V gene, CDR1 is SEHNR and CDR2 is FQNEAQ (reference sequence). DNA for the CDR3: TGTGCCAGCAGCTTAGCGGACGGTACGCAGTATTTT. Translating gives CASSLADGTQYF. Full variable domain (outside the CDR3, taken from reference TRBV7-9 and TRBJ2-3): DTGVSQNPRHKITKRGQNVTFRCDPISEHNRLYWYRQTLGQGPEFLTYFQNEAQLEKSRLLSDRFSAERPKGSFSTLEIQRTEQGDSAMYLCASSLADGTQYFGPGTRLTVL.

V and J are TRBV14 and TRBJ2-1, with a tentative D call TRBD2 (6 bases). This CDR3 is built from 15 residues. CDR1 and CDR2 from the germline V gene are SGHDN and FVKESK. Trimming removed 4 bases at V and 0 bases at J, with 10 bases between. The CDR3 sequence is CASSRHGSSYNEQFF. CDR3 coding DNA: TGTGCCAGCAGCCGGCACGGGAGCTCCTACAATGAGCAGTTCTTC.

V usage is TRBV13 and J usage is TRBJ2-5; D perhaps matches TRBD2 (5 bases). Germline V lookup: CDR1 PRHDT, CDR2 FYEKMQ (reference sequence). This CDR3 has 15 amino acids. Trimming stripped 5 bases from V and 5 bases from J, with 18 bases between. The CDR3 DNA follows: TGTGCCAGCAGCGATAAGGCCAGCCCGGGGGAGACCCAGTACTTC. This encodes CASSDKASPGETQYF.

This chain links TRBV9 with TRBJ1-1; D is unclear. The CDR3 totals 14 residues. CDR1 SGDLS and CDR2 YYNGEE come from the germline V gene. V was clipped by 0 bases and J by 0 bases, with 6 bases between them. The CDR3 spells CASSVAPLNTEAFF. The CDR3 DNA reads as TGTGCCAGCAGCGTAGCTCCCCTGAACACTGAAGCTTTCTTT.

The CDR3 nucleotides are TGTGCCAGCAAGCGGACAGGGGGATCCGGGGAGCTGTTTTTT. It translates to CASKRTGGSGELFF. The chain couples TRBV3-1 (or the pseudogene TRBV3-2) to TRBJ2-2; 10 nucleotides match TRBD1. The CDR3 has 14 residues. After removal of 7 bases from V and 6 bases from J, the junction contained 5 bases not matched to a gene. Germline-derived CDR1 and CDR2 are LGHDT and YNNKEL (reference sequence).

This rearrangement joins TRBV7-3 to TRBJ2-1; 12 bases align to TRBD2. Germline V gives CDR1 SGHTA, CDR2 FQGTGA. This CDR3 region has 15 residues. V lost 2 bases to trimming and J lost 6 bases; unmatched junction nucleotides: 2. The CDR3 nucleotides read TGTGCCAGCAGCTTAGCTAGCGGGGGGGTCAATGAGCAGTTCTTC. Protein product: CASSLASGGVNEQFF.

The chain carries TRBV28 and TRBJ2-7, with D possibly being TRBD1 or TRBD2 (5 bases each). V lost 6 bases to trimming and J lost 2 bases, with 14 bases between them. This CDR3 comprises 14 residues. CDR1 is MDHEN, CDR2 SYDVKM, per germline. CDR3: CASRKGTKPYEQYF. In nucleotides, the CDR3 is TGTGCCAGCAGGAAAGGGACGAAACCCTACGAGCAGTACTTC. Filled out from reference TRBV28 and TRBJ2-7, the complete variable domain reads DVKVTQSSRYLVKRTGEKVFLECVQDMDHENMFWYRQDPGLGLRLIYFSYDVKMKEKGDIPEGYSVSREKKERFSLILESASTNQTSMYLCASRKGTKPYEQYFGPGTRLTVT.

The chain has TRBV5-5 and TRBJ2-1; possibly TRBD1 for D (5 bases). There are 15 residues in the CDR3. Per the germline V gene, CDR1 is SGHKS and CDR2 is YYEKEE (reference sequence). V was clipped by 5 bases and J by 5 bases, with 17 bases between them. The CDR3 loop reads CASRATGWLNNEQFF. CDR3 nucleotide sequence: TGTGCCAGCAGAGCTACAGGTTGGCTCAACAATGAGCAGTTCTTC. Full variable domain (rest looked up from reference TRBV5-5 and TRBJ2-1): DAGVTQSPTHLIKTRGQQVTLRCSPISGHKSVSWYQQVLGQGPQFIFQYYEKEERGRGNFPDRFSARQFPNYSSELNVNALLLGDSALYLCASRATGWLNNEQFFGPGTRLTVL.

The genes are TRBV5-1 and TRBJ2-7, with 7 bases that match TRBD1. The V gene end was trimmed by 5 bases and the J gene end by 6 bases; junction bases not matched to a gene: 11. The CDR3 covers 14 residues. Germline V gene data show CDR1 as SGHRS and CDR2 as YFSETQ. The CDR3 DNA sequence: TGCGCCAGCAGACCTACGACAGGGACGAGCGAGCAGTACTTC. Translation gives CASRPTTGTSEQYF.

In this sample, this clone turned up once. The chain combines TRBV19 with TRBJ1-2; 8 bases agree with TRBD1. Germline V gene data show CDR1 as LNHDA and CDR2 as SQIVND (reference sequence). The V and J ends lost 4 bases and 7 bases, in that order; junction bases with no gene match: 8. CDR3 length: 14 residues. The chain's CDR3 is CASSRRQGRSGYTF. The CDR3, as DNA: TGTGCCAGTAGTAGGCGACAGGGGCGGAGTGGCTACACCTTC.

The gene calls are TRBV11-2 and TRBJ1-3, with D hard to call. The V gene's germline CDR1 is SGHAT and CDR2 FQNNGV. V gave up 5 bases and J gave up 0 bases, with 14 bases separating them. The length of the CDR3 is 16 residues. CDR3 region: CASSLTEIISGNTIYF. CDR3 DNA sequence: TGTGCCAGCAGCCTGACTGAAATTATCTCTGGAAACACCATATATTTT.

This chain connects TRBV2 to TRBJ1-3, with a weak D call TRBD1 (6 bases). The V end lost 1 base, the J end lost 0 bases, and 10 bases lay between the germline ends. The CDR3 length is 16 residues. Germline-derived CDR1 and CDR2 are SNHLY and FYNNEI. CDR3 sequence (DNA): TGTGCCAGCAGTGAAGATCGGACAGCCTCTGGAAACACCATATATTTT. Translation: CASSEDRTASGNTIYF.

The chain carries TRBV2 and TRBJ1-2, with 9 bases that match TRBD1. CDR1 and CDR2 from the germline V gene are SNHLY and FYNNEI. V trimming: 5 bases; J trimming: 8 bases; junction bases outside the gene matches: 9. The CDR3 loop spans 14 amino acids. DNA of the CDR3: TGTGCCAGCAGTCCGACAGGGGGAATCCAAGGCTACACCTTC. It specifies CASSPTGGIQGYTF.

This chain links TRBV19 with TRBJ1-1, with D perhaps matching TRBD1 (5 bases). Germline V gene sequence: CDR1 LNHDA, CDR2 SQIVND (reference sequence). The CDR3 contains 15 residues. V shed 5 bases and J shed 0 bases, with 13 bases lying between them. In DNA, the CDR3 is TGTGCCAGTAGTGCGCCGGGACTTATGAACACTGAAGCTTTCTTT. Translated, it gives CASSAPGLMNTEAFF.

The V call is TRBV12-3 or TRBV12-4, the J call TRBJ2-1; D not certain. The CDR3 is 13 amino acids. Between the trimmed V and J ends, which lost 1 base and 7 bases, there was a span of 8 bases. DNA of the CDR3: TGTGCCAGCAGTTTAGGGCATCCGAATGAGCAGTTCTTC. It is translated as CASSLGHPNEQFF.

This clone was counted a single time. V is TRBV19 and J is TRBJ2-4; D gene uncertain. The V gene's germline CDR1 is LNHDA and CDR2 SQIVND (reference sequence). V lost 4 bases to trimming and J lost 6 bases, with 4 bases between them. The CDR3 contains 11 residues. This chain's CDR3 is CASSKRNIQYF. In DNA, the CDR3 is TGTGCCAGTAGTAAAAGAAACATTCAGTACTTC.

The gene calls are TRBV7-2 and TRBJ2-1; the D gene is possibly TRBD2 (7 bases). The CDR3 runs 15 residues. The V gene's germline CDR1 is SGHTA and CDR2 FQGNSA. Trimming removed 3 bases from V and 4 bases from J, with 13 bases in between. The CDR3 bases are TGTGCCAGCAGCTTTACCAGGGGAGGGTACAATGAGCAGTTCTTC. Its translation: CASSFTRGGYNEQFF. Variable domain in full (rest from reference TRBV7-2 and TRBJ2-1): GAGVSQSPSNKVTEKGKDVELRCDPISGHTALYWYRQSLGQGLEFLIYFQGNSAPDKSGLPSDRFSAERTGGSVSTLTIQRTQQEDSAVYLCASSFTRGGYNEQFFGPGTRLTVL.

The chain joins TRBV5-5 to TRBJ2-1; D is undetermined. Germline CDR1 is SGHKS and CDR2 is YYEKEE (reference sequence). The V and J ends lost 1 base and 6 bases respectively, with 5 bases between them. The CDR3 consists of 12 residues. This CDR3 is CASSLNSNEQFF. Here the CDR3 DNA reads TGTGCCAGCAGCTTGAACAGCAATGAGCAGTTCTTC. Full variable domain (remainder filled in from reference TRBV5-5 and TRBJ2-1): DAGVTQSPTHLIKTRGQQVTLRCSPISGHKSVSWYQQVLGQGPQFIFQYYEKEERGRGNFPDRFSARQFPNYSSELNVNALLLGDSALYLCASSLNSNEQFFGPGTRLTVL.

The J gene is TRBJ2-7, the V gene TRBV27; 8 nucleotides match TRBD2. The V gene's germline CDR1 is MNHEY and CDR2 SMNVEV (reference sequence). This CDR3 contains 14 residues. The V segment lost 6 bases and the J segment 7 bases; nucleotides outside the gene matches: 11. CDR3 bases: TGTGCCAGCAGCCTCGGGGGGGCCGGGGTAGAGCAGTACTTC. Protein product: CASSLGGAGVEQYF.